These 10 T cell receptor beta chains came from one sample sequenced in a study of human T cells and chemical hapten exposure. As for time point: patch test 1, 2 weeks after DPC sensitization. As for treatment: therapeutic diphenylcyclopropenone sensitization with weekly scalp DPC. Using its own MiXCR run on the RACE reads, TCRdb lists one record per CDR3 protein. The sample lists roughly 380,000 distinct CDR3 sequences, roughly 5% occurring once. The sequencing used whole blood, collected in connection with sensitization to the hapten diphenylcyclopropenone (DPC). The receptors were sampled from a woman aged 50 to 60 with alopecia areata. Some clones in this sample may be carry-over from other donors' samples.

This clonotype was observed at least ten times. The chain carries TRBV29-1 and TRBJ2-2, with 7 bases identical to TRBD1. The CDR3 totals 13 residues. Trimming removed 6 bases from V and 5 bases from J; junction bases left unmatched: 6. From germline, CDR1 is SQVTM and CDR2 ANQGSEA. CDR3 sequence: CSVRTGETGELFF. The CDR3 DNA follows: TGCAGCGTAAGAACAGGGGAAACCGGGGAGCTGTTTTTT.

This clonotype was observed at least ten times. The V call is TRBV5-1, the J call TRBJ2-1; D is undetermined. CDR1 is SGHRS, CDR2 YFSETQ, per germline. The CDR3 runs 14 residues. Trimming took off 4 bases at V and 8 bases at J, with 16 bases between the two ends. The CDR3 nucleotides are TGCGCCAGCAGCCCCCTGACCCGTGGGGATGAGCAGTTCTTC. Amino acid sequence: CASSPLTRGDEQFF.

The table lists this clonotype with a few counts. The chain links TRBV27 to TRBJ2-2; the D call may be TRBD1 or TRBD2 (5 bases each). The germline gives CDR1 MNHEY, CDR2 SMNVEV (reference sequence). The CDR3 is made up of 15 amino acids. Trimming stripped 2 bases from V and 4 bases from J, with 11 bases between. CDR3 amino acids: CASSLLRGPTGELFF. The CDR3 DNA reads TGTGCCAGCAGTTTACTCCGGGGCCCCACCGGGGAGCTGTTTTTT.

Regarding this clonotype: This may come from a read error, since a much larger clone is one base off. The CDR3: CANSSPGMGKTQYF. The CDR3 nucleotides are TGTGCCAACAGTTCGCCGGGCATGGGGAAGACCCAGTACTTC. J is TRBJ2-5 and V is TRBV28; D unresolved. The length of the CDR3 is 14 residues. Germline V CDR1 and CDR2: MDHEN, SYDVKM.

Only a few counts were recorded for this clonotype. The chain couples TRBV10-3 to TRBJ2-7; no firm D call. The CDR3 has 12 residues. Per germline, CDR1 ENHRY and CDR2 SYGVKD. V was trimmed by 8 bases and J by 7 bases, leaving 15 bases between them. CDR3 amino acids: CAIGSYLWEQYF. CDR3 nucleotide sequence: TGTGCCATCGGCTCCTACCTGTGGGAGCAGTACTTC.

The V gene is TRBV5-5, the J gene TRBJ2-1, with 9 nucleotides matching TRBD2. Germline-derived CDR1 and CDR2 are SGHKS and YYEKEE (reference sequence). V dropped 0 bases and J dropped 4; count of bases not matched to a gene: 11. The CDR3 length is 18 residues. CDR3 in amino acids: CASSLGGGRAVGYNEQFF. For the CDR3, the DNA is TGTGCCAGCAGCTTGGGGGGCGGGAGGGCCGTTGGTTACAATGAGCAGTTCTTC. The variable domain in full, completed from reference TRBV5-5 and TRBJ2-1, reads DAGVTQSPTHLIKTRGQQVTLRCSPISGHKSVSWYQQVLGQGPQFIFQYYEKEERGRGNFPDRFSARQFPNYSSELNVNALLLGDSALYLCASSLGGGRAVGYNEQFFGPGTRLTVL.

The sample holds many counts of this clonotype. The J gene is TRBJ1-2, the V gene TRBV5-5; D is undetermined. V was cut by 5 bases and J by 1 base, with 15 bases left in between. Germline CDR1 is SGHKS and CDR2 is YYEKEE (reference sequence). The CDR3 has 15 amino acids. The CDR3 loop reads CASRSLLASNYGYTF. CDR3 DNA: TGTGCCAGCAGGTCCCTCCTCGCCAGTAACTATGGCTACACCTTC.

The gene calls are TRBV5-5 and TRBJ2-2; TRBD1 is a possible D gene (6 bases). V shed 4 bases and J shed 5 bases, with 15 bases lying between them. CDR1 SGHKS and CDR2 YYEKEE come from the germline V gene (reference sequence). The CDR3 runs 15 residues. CDR3 loop: CASSPGDSRTGELFF. DNA of the CDR3: TGTGCCAGCAGCCCAGGGGATAGCAGAACCGGGGAGCTGTTTTTT.

The CDR3 DNA sequence: TGTGCCAGCAGTCCCCTTAGCGGGAGGCCGTACAATGAGCAGTTCTTC. It specifies CASSPLSGRPYNEQFF. The J gene is TRBJ2-1, the V gene TRBV6-5; 10 nucleotides agree with TRBD2. Per the germline V gene, CDR1 is MNHEY and CDR2 is SVGAGI. The ends lost 5 bases at V and 4 bases at J; junction bases unmatched: 8. The CDR3 runs to 16 residues.

This clonotype was counted at least ten times. The genes are TRBV6-2 or TRBV6-3 and TRBJ2-7, with 7 nucleotides matching TRBD2. V was clipped by 0 bases and J by 2 bases; unmatched bases: 7. The germline CDR1 and CDR2 sequences are MNHEY and SVGEGT. The CDR3 contains 16 residues. The CDR3 bases are TGTGCCAGCAGTTACTCGAAGGGGACTATCGCCTACGAGCAGTACTTC. This codes for CASSYSKGTIAYEQYF.